This TCR beta chain appears in the sequencing data of a study of T cells in Graves' hyperthyroidism and ophthalmopathy. General study points: Most thyroid clonotypes that were expanded above 0.001 also turned up in blood.

For this clonotype: Its antigen remains unidentified. A read error may account for a junction end that differs from germline.

Enrolled ophthalmopathy patients presented with a Clinical Activity Score of at least 3, a NOSPECS grade of at least 4, and disease duration under 3 months. On the basis of clinical symptoms, serum thyroxine and TRAb, thyroid ultrasound and orbital computed tomography, diagnoses were made. PBMCs were collected from an approximately 9 ml volume of fresh peripheral blood. Template material for amplifying TCR beta CDR3 regions consisted of RNA transcripts. During a first-round RT-PCR of the TCR CDR3, the HTBI primer set was used. TCRdb re-called the multiplex PCR reads through MiXCR, storing one row per CDR3 protein. This sample has about 59,000 distinct CDR3 sequences; roughly 58% occur once, and the top ten carry approximately 3.3%. This CDR3 comprises 15 residues. Germline loops: CDR1 SGHRS, CDR2 YFSETQ.

Material: blood. The sequence derives from a woman aged 60-70 years with Graves' ophthalmopathy. The chain joins TRBV5-1 to TRBJ2-1, with TRBD2 matching over 8 bases. CDR3 coding DNA: TGTGCCAGCAGCTCCGGGACTAGGCCCGACAATGAGCAGTTCTTC. This translates into CASSSGTRPDNEQFF.